The 6 T cell receptor beta chains reported below all come from one sample, sequenced in a study of blood T cell repertoires in COVID-19. Produced via immunoSEQ multiplex PCR; TCRdb's table is partial and in-frame only. The sample has 35,000 to 45,000 clones; about nine tenths are singletons. Source material: peripheral blood. The receptors come from a man between 65 and 85 years old with acute or convalescent COVID-19.

The V call is TRBV28, the J call TRBJ1-1; D is unclear. Germline V gives CDR1 MDHEN, CDR2 SYDVKM. CDR3 length: 14 residues. V lost 2 bases, J lost 1 base, and 8 bases lay in between. CDR3 loop: CASSLLGPNTEAFF. CDR3 nucleotides: TGTGCCAGCAGTTTACTGGGCCCGAACACTGAAGCTTTCTTT.

V usage is TRBV27 and J usage is TRBJ1-5; 8 positions agree with TRBD1. The CDR3 spans 13 residues. V gave up 4 bases and J gave up 6 bases; unmatched junction bases: 2. Germline V gene sequence: CDR1 MNHEY, CDR2 SMNVEV (reference sequence). The DNA of the CDR3 is TGTGCCAGCAGTTACGACAGGGGTCAGCCCCAGCATTTT. It translates to CASSYDRGQPQHF.

The chain combines TRBV29-1 with TRBJ1-1, with 7 positions matching TRBD1. With 6 bases clipped from V and 5 bases from J, the junction kept 9 bases outside the gene matches. The CDR3 is made up of 13 amino acids. Looked up from germline, CDR1 is SQVTM and CDR2 is ANQGSEA. The CDR3 nucleotides are TGCAGCGTAGGGGACAGCCGTACAACTGAAGCTTTCTTT. This encodes CSVGDSRTTEAFF.

The rearrangement joins TRBV12-3 or TRBV12-4 to TRBJ1-1; D remains ambiguous. V lost 8 bases and J 1 base, leaving 11 bases between the germline ends. The CDR3 loop spans 13 amino acids. The CDR3 here is CASGTHTNTEAFF. The CDR3 region has the DNA TGTGCCAGCGGCACCCACACGAACACTGAAGCTTTCTTT.

The genes are TRBV7-2 and TRBJ2-1; 8 bases align to TRBD2. Germline assignment: CDR1 SGHTA and CDR2 FQGNSA. Germline trimming cut 5 bases from V and 6 bases from J; bases unmatched to any gene: 15. The CDR3 runs to 17 residues. CDR3 in amino acids: CASSPGGGTLVSNEQFF. The CDR3 DNA follows: TGTGCCAGCAGCCCCGGGGGGGGGACCTTGGTTAGCAATGAGCAGTTCTTC.

This clone is labeled medium-sized. The chain is built from TRBV27 and TRBJ1-5; TRBD1 agrees at 8 bases. The CDR3 extends over 14 amino acids. The junction had 10 bases not matched to a gene; V was cut back by 10 bases and J by 5 bases. Per germline, CDR1 MNHEY and CDR2 SMNVEV (reference sequence). CDR3 loop: CATGDRGPDQPQHF. In DNA form, the CDR3 reads TGTGCCACCGGAGACAGGGGCCCCGATCAGCCCCAGCATTTT.